The TCR beta chain described here comes from a study of shared clonotypes between healthy human individuals. CD45RO-negative, CCR7-positively selected cells formed the naive CD8 fraction, excluding terminally differentiated effector memory CD45RA+ cells. Each cell subset's genomic DNA was divided evenly among several immunoSEQ plates. The table came from immunoSEQ multiplex PCR; TCRdb's copy has only in-frame clones and leaves some out. The sample includes some 600,000 clones, about 96% of them seen just once. This CDR3 has 14 amino acids. Trimming shortened V by 0 bases and J by 5 bases, and 10 bases separated the two germline ends. Germline-derived CDR1 and CDR2 are SGHDT and YYEEEE.

Specimen: naive CD8+ T cells sorted from blood. The chain joins TRBV5-6 to TRBJ2-3; the D gene is possibly TRBD1 (6 bases). The receptor was derived from a woman under 40 in good health. The CDR3 is CASSLGRGLDTQYF. The DNA of the CDR3 is TGTGCCAGCAGCTTGGGAAGGGGGTTAGATACGCAGTATTTT.